These T cell receptor beta chains were read from a single sample in a study of T cell responses to AZD1222 COVID-19 vaccine. The data were produced by immunoSEQ multiplex PCR, yet TCRdb's version contains in-frame clones alone and is incomplete. Of fewer than 120,000 clones listed, about 88% are singletons. Here the sequenced sample was peripheral blood, taken on day 0 of AZD1222 vaccination. The origin of the receptors is an adult in good health. CDR3s leave out the opening cysteine and the closing phenylalanine or tryptophan. The order of the fields is CDR3 protein, J gene, CDR3 length, V gene.

CDR3 protein: SVEGSPYEQY; J gene: TRBJ2-7; CDR3 length: 10; V gene: TRBV29-1
CDR3 protein: ASSLAVGTGNTIY; J gene: TRBJ1-3; CDR3 length: 13; V gene: TRBV27
CDR3 protein: ASSRFSDTQY; J gene: TRBJ2-3; CDR3 length: 10; V gene: TRBV9
CDR3 protein: ASRTGFEQF; J gene: TRBJ2-1; CDR3 length: 9; V gene: TRBV27
CDR3 protein: SVVGVGGPYEQY; J gene: TRBJ2-7; CDR3 length: 12; V gene: TRBV29-1
CDR3 protein: ASSLEADTEAF; J gene: TRBJ1-1; CDR3 length: 11; V gene: TRBV11-3
CDR3 protein: ASSRTTLKGEQY; J gene: TRBJ2-7; CDR3 length: 12; V gene: TRBV14
CDR3 protein: ASSLGIGKKNTEAF; J gene: TRBJ1-1; CDR3 length: 14; V gene: TRBV13
CDR3 protein: ASSATGSNYGYT; J gene: TRBJ1-2; CDR3 length: 12; V gene: TRBV6-4
CDR3 protein: AISEAGAGNTIY; J gene: TRBJ1-3; CDR3 length: 12; V gene: TRBV10-3
CDR3 protein: AWTVGGAGGNEQY; J gene: TRBJ2-7; CDR3 length: 13; V gene: TRBV30
CDR3 protein: ASSSGWAYEQY; J gene: TRBJ2-7; CDR3 length: 11; V gene: TRBV5-5
CDR3 protein: ASSIRAGGSYGYT; J gene: TRBJ1-2; CDR3 length: 13; V gene: TRBV27
CDR3 protein: ASRSWGYEQY; J gene: TRBJ2-7; CDR3 length: 10; V gene: TRBV5-4
CDR3 protein: ASSPSHLQKARGVNSPLH; J gene: TRBJ1-6; CDR3 length: 18; V gene: TRBV5-4
CDR3 protein: ASSVQGAEEQY; J gene: TRBJ2-7; CDR3 length: 11; V gene: TRBV7-9
CDR3 protein: ASSLPGGYGYT; J gene: TRBJ1-2; CDR3 length: 11; V gene: TRBV5-8
CDR3 protein: ASSLLNRGEGNTIY; J gene: TRBJ1-3; CDR3 length: 14; V gene: TRBV5-5
CDR3 protein: ASSPFEGKETQY; J gene: TRBJ2-5; CDR3 length: 12; V gene: TRBV18
CDR3 protein: ASRGSGELF; J gene: TRBJ2-2; CDR3 length: 9; V gene: TRBV6-5
CDR3 protein: ASDRARTGDGYT; J gene: TRBJ1-2; CDR3 length: 12; V gene: TRBV6-5
CDR3 protein: ASSQVNAPSTEAF; J gene: TRBJ1-1; CDR3 length: 13; V gene: TRBV3-1/TRBV3-2
CDR3 protein: ATSRDGAASGYNEQF; J gene: TRBJ2-1; CDR3 length: 15; V gene: TRBV15